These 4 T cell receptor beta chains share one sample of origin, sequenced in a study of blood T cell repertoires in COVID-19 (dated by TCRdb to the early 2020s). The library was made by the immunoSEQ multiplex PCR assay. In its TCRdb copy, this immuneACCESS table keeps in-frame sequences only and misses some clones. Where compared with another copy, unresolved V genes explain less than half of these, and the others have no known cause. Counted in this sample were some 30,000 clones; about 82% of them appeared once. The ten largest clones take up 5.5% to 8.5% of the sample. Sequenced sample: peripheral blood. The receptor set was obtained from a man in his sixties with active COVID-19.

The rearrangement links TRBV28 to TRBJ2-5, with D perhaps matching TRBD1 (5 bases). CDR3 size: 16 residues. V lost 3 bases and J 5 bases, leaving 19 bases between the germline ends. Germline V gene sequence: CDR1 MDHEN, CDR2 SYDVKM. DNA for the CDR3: TGTGCCAGCAGTTTGCCCCCCCAGGGATGGAGCGAGACCCAGTACTTC. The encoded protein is CASSLPPQGWSETQYF.

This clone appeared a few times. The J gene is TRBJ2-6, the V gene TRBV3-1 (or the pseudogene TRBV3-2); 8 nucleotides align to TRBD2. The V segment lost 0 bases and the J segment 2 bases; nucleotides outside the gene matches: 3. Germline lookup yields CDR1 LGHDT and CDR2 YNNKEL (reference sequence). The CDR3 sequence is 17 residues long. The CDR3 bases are TGTGCCAGCAGCCAAGAGGGTAGCGGGACTGGGGCCAACGTCCTGACTTTC. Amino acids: CASSQEGSGTGANVLTF.

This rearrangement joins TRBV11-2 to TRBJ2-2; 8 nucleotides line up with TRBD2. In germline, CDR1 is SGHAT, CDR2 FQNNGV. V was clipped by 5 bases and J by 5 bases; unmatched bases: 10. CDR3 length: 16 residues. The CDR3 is CASSPRAGVATGELFF. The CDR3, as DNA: TGTGCCAGCAGCCCTCGAGCGGGAGTCGCTACCGGGGAGCTGTTTTTT. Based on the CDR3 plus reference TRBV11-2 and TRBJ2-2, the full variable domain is EAGVAQSPRYKIIEKRQSVAFWCNPISGHATLYWYQQILGQGPKLLIQFQNNGVVDDSQLPKDRFSAERLKGVDSTLKIQPAKLEDSAVYLCASSPRAGVATGELFFGEGSRLTVL.

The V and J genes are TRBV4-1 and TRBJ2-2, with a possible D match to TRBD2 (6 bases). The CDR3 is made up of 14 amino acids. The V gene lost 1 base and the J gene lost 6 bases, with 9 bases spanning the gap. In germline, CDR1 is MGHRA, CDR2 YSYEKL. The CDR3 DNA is TGCGCCAGCAGCCAAGTACTAGCTTCCGGGGAGCTGTTTTTT. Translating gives CASSQVLASGELFF.